This T cell receptor (beta chain) derives from a study of a mutant IDH1 vaccine in newly diagnosed glioma. Study details: Patients were pretreated with radiotherapy, temozolomide, or both, mostly both.

Note on this clone: The antigen is undetermined.

Time point defined: week 35, safety follow-up. Alongside topical imiquimod, each dose of vaccine comprised 300 ug of mutant IDH1 20-mer peptide. Every donor had a new WHO grade 3 or 4 astrocytoma that was IDH1-mutant, with loss of nuclear ATRX. J gave up 4 bases and V 0 bases, and 9 bases lay outside the gene matches. CDR1 is SGHRS and CDR2 is YFSETQ in the germline V gene. The CDR3 is 16 amino acids. Clones were sequenced by immunoSEQ multiplex PCR, and TCRdb holds only the in-frame ones, with some missing. The sample has 50,000 to 70,000 clones; 74% are singletons. The chain is built from TRBV5-1 and TRBJ1-1, with 7 bases aligning to TRBD1. The sequencing here drew on PBMCs, taken from a glioma patient whose treatment included an IDH1 peptide vaccine. This TCR derives from a man in his fifties with glioma. CDR3 DNA: TGCGCCAGCAGCTTGGGCGGTGGGGCAGGGGGCACTGAAGCTTTCTTT. As protein: CASSLGGGAGGTEAFF.